This T cell receptor beta chain was identified in a study of T-cell memory formation after mild COVID-19. Overall study context: TCR clusters were mostly confined to one donor each. Broader study findings: Mainly in CM and EM were contracting CD4+ clones; CD8+ were in EMRA. Day 15 to 85 contracting clones showed balanced CD4/CD8; later expanders leaned CD4+.

This CDR3 region has 14 residues. CDR1 and CDR2 (germline): SGHTA, FQGNSA. With 5 bases removed from V and 4 bases from J, the gap between germline ends came to 14 bases. From the 5' RACE reads, TCRdb called clonotypes with MiXCR, one entry per CDR3 protein. The sample consists of about 470,000 distinct CDR3 sequences, roughly 18% of them appearing once. This clonotype appeared a few times. Antigen: not known. The sample consisted of PBMCs or a T cell subset sorted from them (not recorded which). This sequence originates from an adult woman who had mild COVID-19 (a few samples of this study predate the infection). Cell type and time point are not known. The chain carries TRBV7-2 and TRBJ1-2; D remains unclear. CDR3 sequence: CASSLNGDIYGYTF. CDR3 in DNA: TGTGCCAGCAGCCTAAACGGAGATATCTATGGCTACACCTTC.